The 27 T cell receptor beta chains listed next were all sequenced from one sample in a study of vaccination and CD4 T cells after COVID-19. The treatment: 10-day PBMC culture with coronavirus spike peptide pools or control peptides (ViraFEST assay). Sequence data for DNA of cultured CD4+ T cells were generated by the Oncomine TCR Beta short-read assay. MiXCR, run by TCRdb on the PCR reads, gives a single entry per CDR3 protein. In the table there are 15,000 or so distinct CDR3 sequences, less than 60% of which are singletons. These receptors' targets are unknown. This sample comprised cultured CD4+ T cells from blood, obtained after SARS-CoV-2 vaccination. These receptor sequences come from a human donor with COVID-19.

The genes are TRBV19 and TRBJ1-2; TRBD1 might be the D (5 bases). The CDR3 is 15 amino acids. Germline values: CDR1 LNHDA, CDR2 SQIVND (reference sequence). V was shortened by 0 bases and J by 3 bases, with 11 bases between the two germline ends. As DNA, the CDR3 is TGTGCCAGTAGTATAGAGGGGGGATGGGACTATGGCTACACCTTC. Translated, it gives CASSIEGGWDYGYTF.

The chain couples TRBV5-1 to TRBJ1-1, with D perhaps TRBD1 (6 bases). Per the germline V gene, CDR1 is SGHRS and CDR2 is YFSETQ. V dropped 0 bases and J dropped 6 bases, with 12 bases sitting between them. This CDR3 spans 14 amino acids. CDR3 in amino acids: CASSLVGGHAEAFF. DNA of the CDR3: TGCGCCAGCAGCTTGGTTGGGGGGCACGCTGAAGCTTTCTTT. Together with reference TRBV5-1 and TRBJ1-1, the CDR3 gives the full variable domain: KAGVTQTPRYLIKTRGQQVTLSCSPISGHRSVSWYQQTPGQGLQFLFEYFSETQRNKGNFPGRFSGRQFSNSRSEMNVSTLELGDSALYLCASSLVGGHAEAFFGQGTRLTVV.

This clonotype was seen more than once but under ten times. This rearrangement joins TRBV7-2 to TRBJ1-1; D possibly corresponds to TRBD1 (5 bases). The germline V gene has CDR1 SGHTA and CDR2 FQGNSA. Trimming stripped 6 bases from V and 10 bases from J, with 15 bases between. This CDR3 contains 12 residues. The CDR3 DNA is TGTGCCAGCAGTCAACAGGAGGGTAGAGCTTTCTTT. As protein: CASSQQEGRAFF.

As concerns this clonotype: An end of the junction differs from the germline gene, which may be a read error. The rearrangement uses TRBV7-7 and TRBJ2-5, with D maybe TRBD2 (5 bases). The CDR3 spans 14 residues. The germline V gene encodes CDR1 SSHAT and CDR2 FNYEAQ (reference sequence). The DNA for the CDR3 is TGTGCTAGCAGCTTAACGGGGTTCGAAGAGACCCAGTACTTC. Its protein product is CASSLTGFEETQYF.

This clonotype was picked up a small number of times. The chain recombines TRBV7-2 with TRBJ1-2; 8 bases are a match to TRBD1. This CDR3 region has 15 residues. V shed 4 bases, J shed 4 bases, and the junction held 8 bases outside the gene matches. The germline V gene has CDR1 SGHTA and CDR2 FQGNSA. CDR3: CASSSRTGPGYGYTF. DNA of the CDR3: TGTGCCAGCAGCTCACGGACAGGGCCAGGCTATGGCTACACCTTC.

The chain is built from TRBV6-1 and TRBJ2-7; 7 positions match TRBD1. The junction had 8 bases not matched to a gene; V was cut back by 10 bases and J by 2 bases. CDR1 and CDR2 from the germline V gene are MNHNS and SASEGT. The CDR3 consists of 13 residues. The CDR3 DNA reads TGTGCCACGGAAGGGGGCCCCCCCTACGAGCAGTACTTC. As protein: CATEGGPPYEQYF.

The chain has TRBV6-1 and TRBJ2-7; D gene ambiguous. Germline V CDR1 and CDR2: MNHNS, SASEGT. Trimming cost V 6 bases and J 5 bases, with 17 bases left between them. There are 14 residues in the CDR3. CDR3 nucleotides: TGTGCCAGCAGCCGGTCCCCCCAATCCCACGAGCAGTACTTC. It encodes CASSRSPQSHEQYF.

This clonotype has a handful of counts. This sequence joins TRBV15 and TRBJ2-1, with 11 bases aligning to TRBD1. The CDR3 extends over 17 amino acids. J lost 7 bases, V lost 6 bases, and 14 bases had no gene match. Germline-derived CDR1 and CDR2 are LNHNV and YYDKDF (reference sequence). The CDR3 loop is CATRGLDRGQSGNEQFF. The CDR3 DNA is TGTGCCACCAGAGGTTTGGACAGGGGGCAGTCAGGAAATGAGCAGTTCTTC.

This clonotype was seen a single time. J is TRBJ2-7 and V is TRBV20-1; D is perhaps TRBD1 (6 bases). The CDR3 loop spans 15 amino acids. Germline V CDR1 and CDR2: DFQATT, SNEGSKA (reference sequence). Trimming took 3 bases from V and 1 from J, leaving 16 bases between them. The CDR3 nucleotides are TGCAGTGCTAGTTTTAGTGGCAGGGGATCCTACGAGCAGTACTTC. It encodes CSASFSGRGSYEQYF.

The chain links TRBV5-1 to TRBJ1-5, with unresolved D. CDR3 length: 13 residues. CDR1 is SGHRS, CDR2 YFSETQ, per germline. Between the trimmed V and J ends, which lost 8 bases and 0 bases, there was a span of 9 bases. CDR3 coding DNA: TGCGCCAGAGGAACCTATAGCAATCAGCCCCAGCATTTT. This codes for CARGTYSNQPQHF.

This clonotype was recorded a few times. The chain joins TRBV30 to TRBJ2-3, with 8 nucleotides matching TRBD1. The CDR3 runs 15 residues. Per germline, CDR1 GTSNPN and CDR2 SVGIG (reference sequence). J lost 0 bases, V lost 1 base, and 3 bases had no gene match. CDR3 in amino acids: CAWSAGQVSTDTQYF. The CDR3 DNA follows: TGTGCCTGGAGTGCGGGACAGGTGAGCACAGATACGCAGTATTTT.

Only a few counts were recorded for this clonotype. The chain couples TRBV30 to TRBJ1-1; a possible D gene is TRBD1 (5 bases). This CDR3 contains 11 residues. The ends were cut back, 1 base at V and 5 bases at J, with 5 bases in the middle. Germline V gene data show CDR1 as GTSNPN and CDR2 as SVGIG (reference sequence). CDR3 in DNA: TGTGCCTGGAGTGACAGGACTGAAGCTTTCTTT. It yields the protein CAWSDRTEAFF.

In this sample, this clonotype turned up a few times. This chain links TRBV6-1 with TRBJ1-4, with D possibly being TRBD1 (6 bases). Germline values: CDR1 MNHNS, CDR2 SASEGT. Deletions cut 6 bases from V and 12 bases from J, with 20 bases between. CDR3 length: 14 residues. The CDR3 region is CASSLRDIPAQLFF. The CDR3 region has the DNA TGTGCCAGCAGCCTCCGGGACATTCCAGCGCAACTGTTTTTT.

The chain combines TRBV19 with TRBJ2-3, with D uncertain. Germline V gene lookup returns CDR1 LNHDA and CDR2 SQIVND (reference sequence). Trimming stripped 1 base from V and 2 bases from J, with 10 bases between. The CDR3 has 15 amino acids. The CDR3 spells CASSIGGLITDTQYF. In nucleotides, the CDR3 is TGTGCCAGTAGTATAGGCGGTCTAATCACAGATACGCAGTATTTT.

V gene TRBV6-1 combines with J gene TRBJ2-2; D possibly corresponds to TRBD1 (6 bases). V was trimmed by 6 bases and J by 3 bases, leaving 17 bases between them. From germline, CDR1 is MNHNS and CDR2 SASEGT. The CDR3 extends over 16 amino acids. This CDR3 reads CASSPGQGWDTGELFF. The CDR3 DNA sequence: TGTGCCAGCAGCCCTGGTCAGGGGTGGGACACCGGGGAGCTGTTTTTT.

This rearrangement joins TRBV6-1 to TRBJ2-2, with D perhaps matching TRBD1 (6 bases). The germline CDR1 and CDR2 sequences are MNHNS and SASEGT. The CDR3 is 18 residues long. With 1 base removed from V and 8 bases from J, the gap between germline ends came to 23 bases. CDR3: CASSEGGRVTRFPGELFF. DNA for the CDR3: TGTGCCAGCAGTGAAGGGGGGCGGGTGACAAGGTTCCCTGGGGAGCTGTTTTTT.

The gene calls are TRBV28 and TRBJ2-3; 8 bases fit TRBD2. The germline V gene encodes CDR1 MDHEN and CDR2 SYDVKM. Trimming removed 2 bases from V and 3 bases from J; junction bases left unmatched: 4. CDR3 length: 15 residues. The chain's CDR3 is CASSLRASGTDTQYF. CDR3 coding DNA: TGTGCCAGCAGTTTAAGGGCTAGCGGGACAGATACGCAGTATTTT.

This chain connects TRBV24-1 to TRBJ1-5; D unresolved. Trimming left V 0 bases short and J 2 bases short, with 19 bases between. Germline assignment: CDR1 KGHDR and CDR2 SFDVKD. CDR3 length equals 19 residues. The DNA for the CDR3 is TGTGCCACCAGTGATTTGAGCTTTTGCAGGACCGATGGCAATCAGCCCCAGCATTTT. This encodes CATSDLSFCRTDGNQPQHF.

This clonotype has a handful of counts. V usage is TRBV19 and J usage is TRBJ1-5, with D perhaps matching TRBD1 (5 bases). The CDR3 spans 15 residues. Trimming left V 6 bases short and J 3 bases short, with 15 bases between. Germline CDR1 reads LNHDA; CDR2 reads SQIVND (reference sequence). DNA of the CDR3: TGTGCCAGTAGGCCGGGGCAGGGCCCCAATCAGCCCCAGCATTTT. It translates to CASRPGQGPNQPQHF.

The chain employs TRBV7-2 and TRBJ2-7; D perhaps matches TRBD1 (5 bases). Germline values: CDR1 SGHTA, CDR2 FQGNSA. V was shortened by 3 bases and J by 5 bases, with 17 bases between the two germline ends. CDR3 length: 15 amino acids. Here the CDR3 reads CASSLGPSRVNEQYF. The CDR3 DNA is TGTGCCAGCAGCTTGGGGCCGTCCAGGGTTAACGAGCAGTACTTC.

This clonotype was picked up a small number of times. CDR3 in DNA: TGTGCCAGCAGCTTAAACGGGGGGAAAGATACGCAGTATTTT. The encoded protein is CASSLNGGKDTQYF. V and J are TRBV7-9 and TRBJ2-3, with TRBD2 identical over 7 bases. The V segment lost 2 bases and the J segment 5 bases; nucleotides outside the gene matches: 4. The CDR3 spans 14 residues. Germline V gives CDR1 SEHNR, CDR2 FQNEAQ (reference sequence).

The V call is TRBV6-1, the J call TRBJ1-1; D gene ambiguous. Trimming cost V 6 bases and J 1 base, with 12 bases left between them. The CDR3 consists of 14 residues. CDR1 is MNHNS, CDR2 SASEGT, per germline. CDR3 in amino acids: CASSPGPTNTEAFF. CDR3 nucleotides: TGTGCCAGCAGCCCGGGCCCCACGAACACTGAAGCTTTCTTT.

The chain carries TRBV6-2 or TRBV6-3 and TRBJ1-6; the match to TRBD1 covers 9 bases. This CDR3 has 15 amino acids. Germline values: CDR1 MNHEY, CDR2 SVGEGT. V was pared by 2 bases and J by 9 bases, with 5 bases of the junction left unmatched. CDR3 residues: CASSYQTGGSSPLHF. In DNA, the CDR3 is TGTGCCAGCAGTTACCAGACAGGGGGTAGTTCACCCCTCCACTTT.

This sequence joins TRBV7-2 and TRBJ2-5; no clear D. V gave up 2 bases and J gave up 5 bases, with 6 bases separating them. There are 12 residues in the CDR3. Germline CDR1 is SGHTA and CDR2 is FQGNSA. CDR3 coding DNA: TGTGCCAGCAGCTTATCGCGGGAGACCCAGTACTTC. This codes for CASSLSRETQYF.

This clonotype was observed a few times. The chain combines TRBV24-1 with TRBJ2-7, with D perhaps given as TRBD1 or TRBD2 (5 bases each). The CDR3 is 13 residues long. The germline gives CDR1 KGHDR, CDR2 SFDVKD. The V end lost 1 base, the J end lost 6 bases, and 9 bases lay between the germline ends. CDR3 DNA sequence: TGTGCCACCAGTGATTTCGGGGCGGGCGAGCAGTACTTC. Translation: CATSDFGAGEQYF.

The V gene is TRBV7-3, the J gene TRBJ2-3, with 10 bases identical to TRBD2. This CDR3 spans 15 amino acids. Trimming cost V 5 bases and J 5 bases; bases outside gene matches: 7. Germline V gene sequence: CDR1 SGHTA, CDR2 FQGTGA. In DNA form, the CDR3 reads TGTGCCAGCAGCCGTAGCGGGGGGCCGGGAGATACGCAGTATTTT. It codes for CASSRSGGPGDTQYF.

This sequence joins TRBV30 and TRBJ1-1; TRBD1 might be the D (5 bases). Germline V gene sequence: CDR1 GTSNPN, CDR2 SVGIG (reference sequence). Trimming removed 0 bases at V and 4 bases at J, with 12 bases between. CDR3 length equals 14 residues. DNA of the CDR3: TGTGCCTGGAGTGTACTTTTGGGGGTCACTGAAGCTTTCTTT. It is translated as CAWSVLLGVTEAFF.